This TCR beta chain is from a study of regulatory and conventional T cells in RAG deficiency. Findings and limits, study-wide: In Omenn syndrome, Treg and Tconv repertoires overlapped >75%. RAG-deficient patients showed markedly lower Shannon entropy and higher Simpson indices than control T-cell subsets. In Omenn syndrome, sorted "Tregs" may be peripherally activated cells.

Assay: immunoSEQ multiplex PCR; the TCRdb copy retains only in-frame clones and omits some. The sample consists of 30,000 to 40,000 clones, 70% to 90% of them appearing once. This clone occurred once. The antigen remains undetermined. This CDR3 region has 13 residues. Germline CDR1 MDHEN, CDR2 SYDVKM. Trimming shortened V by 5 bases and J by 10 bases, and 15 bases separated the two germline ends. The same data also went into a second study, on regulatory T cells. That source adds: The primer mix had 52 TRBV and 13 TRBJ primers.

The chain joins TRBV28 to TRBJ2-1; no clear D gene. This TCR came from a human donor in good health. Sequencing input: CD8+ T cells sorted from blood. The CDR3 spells CASSPRDVREQFF. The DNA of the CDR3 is TGTGCCAGCAGTCCACGAGACGTGCGCGAGCAGTTCTTC.